A single sample is the source of the 8 T cell receptor beta chains below, sequenced in a study of early stage breast cancer tumors. The data were produced by immunoSEQ multiplex PCR, yet TCRdb's version contains in-frame clones alone and is incomplete. The sample consists of about 21,000 clones, approximately 80% of them appearing once. Sequenced material: blood. The receptor source for this set is a person between 55 and 69 years old with breast cancer.

The chain is built from TRBV11-3 and TRBJ1-1; D gene uncertain. Trimming left V 2 bases short and J 1 base short, with 11 bases between. CDR3 length: 15 amino acids. The germline V gene encodes CDR1 SGHNT and CDR2 YENEEA. CDR3 DNA sequence: TGTGCCAGCAGCTTATACAGAGGAAAGAACACTGAAGCTTTCTTT. Encoded protein: CASSLYRGKNTEAFF. Supplemented by reference TRBV11-3 and TRBJ1-1, the full variable domain reads EAGVVQSPRYKIIEKKQPVAFWCNPISGHNTLYWYLQNLGQGPELLIRYENEEAVDDSQLPKDRFSAERLKGVDSTLKIQPAELGDSAVYLCASSLYRGKNTEAFFGQGTRLTVV.

This clone has just one count. V gene TRBV5-1 combines with J gene TRBJ1-2, with TRBD1 matching over 11 bases. V was clipped by 0 bases and J by 5 bases; unmatched bases: 3. Germline assignment: CDR1 SGHRS and CDR2 YFSETQ. The CDR3 covers 15 residues. DNA of the CDR3: TGCGCCAGCAGCTTGGAGGGACAGGGGGGGTATGGCTACACCTTC. Translating gives CASSLEGQGGYGYTF.

This clone was observed once. The chain recombines TRBV19 with TRBJ2-3; 11 nucleotides line up with TRBD1. Germline CDR1 and CDR2: LNHDA and SQIVND (reference sequence). The CDR3 totals 16 residues. The trim removed 4 bases at V and 0 bases at J, leaving 3 bases unmatched. Here the CDR3 reads CASSKDRGRSTDTQYF. The CDR3, as DNA: TGTGCCAGTAGTAAGGACAGGGGGCGAAGCACAGATACGCAGTATTTT.

V gene TRBV6-5 combines with J gene TRBJ1-5, with TRBD1 matching 12 bases. J lost 6 bases, V lost 5 bases, and 5 bases had no gene match. Germline loops: CDR1 MNHEY, CDR2 SVGAGI. The CDR3 contains 15 residues. The CDR3 loop reads CASSGTGGLGQPQHF. The CDR3 DNA reads as TGTGCCAGCAGTGGGACAGGGGGCTTGGGTCAGCCCCAGCATTTT.

The V gene is TRBV7-9, the J gene TRBJ2-3, with 14 positions matching TRBD2. The CDR3 extends over 18 amino acids. Germline CDR1 and CDR2: SEHNR and FQNEAQ (reference sequence). The trim removed 4 bases at V and 3 bases at J, leaving 9 bases unmatched. The CDR3 DNA is TGTGCCAGCAGCTGGGGACTAGCGGGAGAAGCGAGAACAGATACGCAGTATTTT. It codes for CASSWGLAGEARTDTQYF.

The chain has TRBV4-2 and TRBJ2-1, with 13 nucleotides matching TRBD2. This CDR3 has 15 residues. Germline V lookup: CDR1 LGHNA, CDR2 YNFKEQ. The ends lost 7 bases at V and 9 bases at J; junction bases unmatched: 9. The CDR3 DNA is TGTGCCAGCACCTTCGGACTAGCGGGAGTAGCTGAGCAGTTCTTC. It translates to CASTFGLAGVAEQFF.

CDR3 loop: CASDRGSYNSPLHF. The CDR3 DNA is TGTGCCTCTGACAGGGGGTCCTATAATTCACCCCTCCACTTT. The chain combines TRBV30 with TRBJ1-6; 9 nucleotides match TRBD1. Germline CDR1 GTSNPN, CDR2 SVGIG (reference sequence). The CDR3 spans 14 residues. Losses at the gene ends were 7 bases for V and 1 base for J; bases not matched to a gene: 2.

The chain is built from TRBV11-2 and TRBJ1-2; 7 bases line up with TRBD1. From germline, CDR1 is SGHAT and CDR2 FQNNGV. V shed 4 bases, J shed 4 bases, and the junction held 9 bases outside the gene matches. The CDR3 extends over 15 amino acids. The CDR3, as DNA: TGTGCCAGCAGCTCGGGGACAGTCAGGGGCTATGGCTACACCTTC. Protein sequence: CASSSGTVRGYGYTF.